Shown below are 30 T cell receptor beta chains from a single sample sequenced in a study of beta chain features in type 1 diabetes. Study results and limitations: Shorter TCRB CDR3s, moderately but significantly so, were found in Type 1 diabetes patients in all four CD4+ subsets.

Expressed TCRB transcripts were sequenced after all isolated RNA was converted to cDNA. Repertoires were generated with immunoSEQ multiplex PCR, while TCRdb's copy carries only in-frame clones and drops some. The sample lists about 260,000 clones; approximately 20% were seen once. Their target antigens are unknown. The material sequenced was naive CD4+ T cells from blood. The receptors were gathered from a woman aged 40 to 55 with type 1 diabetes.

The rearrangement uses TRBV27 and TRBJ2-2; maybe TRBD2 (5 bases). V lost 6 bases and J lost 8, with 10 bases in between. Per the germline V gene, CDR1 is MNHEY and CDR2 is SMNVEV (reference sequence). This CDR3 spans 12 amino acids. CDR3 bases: TGTGCCAGCAGCAAGGGAGCGGGGGAGCTGTTTTTT. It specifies CASSKGAGELFF.

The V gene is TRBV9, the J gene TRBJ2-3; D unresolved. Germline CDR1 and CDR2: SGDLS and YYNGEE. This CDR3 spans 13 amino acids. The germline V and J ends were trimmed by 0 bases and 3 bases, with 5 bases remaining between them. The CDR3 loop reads CASSVDETDTQYF. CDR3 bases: TGTGCCAGCAGCGTAGACGAGACAGATACGCAGTATTTT.

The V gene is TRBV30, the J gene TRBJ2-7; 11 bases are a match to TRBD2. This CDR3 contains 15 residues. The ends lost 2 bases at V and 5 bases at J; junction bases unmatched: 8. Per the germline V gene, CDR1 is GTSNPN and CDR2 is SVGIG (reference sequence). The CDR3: CAWSLTSGSTNEQYF. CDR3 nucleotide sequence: TGTGCCTGGAGTCTAACTAGCGGGAGCACCAACGAGCAGTACTTC.

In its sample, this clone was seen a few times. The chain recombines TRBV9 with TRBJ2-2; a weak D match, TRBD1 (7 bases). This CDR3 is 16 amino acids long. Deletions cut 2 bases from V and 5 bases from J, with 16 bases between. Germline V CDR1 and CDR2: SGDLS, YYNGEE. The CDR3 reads CASSVLAGGLTGELFF. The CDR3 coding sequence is TGTGCCAGCAGCGTTTTGGCAGGGGGGTTGACCGGGGAGCTGTTTTTT.

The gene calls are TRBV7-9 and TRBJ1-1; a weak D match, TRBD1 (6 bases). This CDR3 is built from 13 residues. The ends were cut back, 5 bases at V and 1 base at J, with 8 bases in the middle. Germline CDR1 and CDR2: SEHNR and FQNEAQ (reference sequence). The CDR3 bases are TGTGCCAGCAGCCGACAGGAGAACACTGAAGCTTTCTTT. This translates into CASSRQENTEAFF.

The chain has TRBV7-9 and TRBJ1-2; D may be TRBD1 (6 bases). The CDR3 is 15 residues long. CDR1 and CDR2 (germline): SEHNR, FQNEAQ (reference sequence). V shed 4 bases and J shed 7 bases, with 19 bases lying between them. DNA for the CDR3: TGTGCCAGCAGCTCAACCCAGGGGCGGATTGGTGGCTACACCTTC. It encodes CASSSTQGRIGGYTF.

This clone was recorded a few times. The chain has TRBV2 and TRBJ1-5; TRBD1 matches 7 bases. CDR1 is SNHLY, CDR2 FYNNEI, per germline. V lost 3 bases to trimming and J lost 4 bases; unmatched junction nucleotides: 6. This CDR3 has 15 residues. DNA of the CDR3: TGTGCCAGCAGTGACCAGGGGGTCGGTAATCAGCCCCAGCATTTT. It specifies CASSDQGVGNQPQHF.

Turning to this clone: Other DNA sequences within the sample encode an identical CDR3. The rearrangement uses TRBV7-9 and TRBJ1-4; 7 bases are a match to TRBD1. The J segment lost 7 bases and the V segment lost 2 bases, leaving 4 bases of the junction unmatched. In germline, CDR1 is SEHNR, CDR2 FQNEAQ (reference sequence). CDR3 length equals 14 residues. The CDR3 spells CASSLRQGGEKLFF. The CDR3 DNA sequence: TGTGCCAGCAGCTTAAGGCAGGGGGGTGAAAAACTGTTTTTT.

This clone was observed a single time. CDR3 region: CASRRQGGSNQPQHF. The CDR3 bases are TGTGCCAGCAGACGACAGGGTGGAAGCAATCAGCCCCAGCATTTT. The chain carries TRBV28 and TRBJ1-5; 7 bases map to TRBD1. The CDR3 has 15 amino acids. Germline lookup yields CDR1 MDHEN and CDR2 SYDVKM. J was trimmed by 1 base and V by 6 bases; bases with no gene match: 6.

The DNA for the CDR3 is TGTGCCAGCAGCTTGGCCAGAGGACAGGGGGCATCTGGCTACACCTTC. Translating gives CASSLARGQGASGYTF. The V gene is TRBV5-4, the J gene TRBJ1-2, with TRBD1 matching over 11 bases. The CDR3 totals 16 residues. V shed 0 bases and J 7 bases; nucleotides not matched to a gene: 8. Germline CDR1 SGHNT, CDR2 YYREEE (reference sequence).

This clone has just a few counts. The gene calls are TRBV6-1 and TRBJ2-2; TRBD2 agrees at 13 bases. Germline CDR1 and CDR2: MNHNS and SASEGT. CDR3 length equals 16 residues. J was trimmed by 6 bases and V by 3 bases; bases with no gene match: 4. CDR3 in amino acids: CASSDELAGGAGELFF. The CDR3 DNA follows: TGTGCCAGCAGTGACGAACTAGCGGGAGGGGCCGGGGAGCTGTTTTTT.

The chain's CDR3 is CASSWDNQETQYF. The DNA for the CDR3 is TGTGCCAGCAGTTGGGACAACCAAGAGACCCAGTACTTC. The rearrangement uses TRBV2 and TRBJ2-5; perhaps TRBD1 as D (6 bases). The V end lost 5 bases, the J end lost 0 bases, and 7 bases lay between the germline ends. The germline gives CDR1 SNHLY, CDR2 FYNNEI. The CDR3 sequence is 13 residues long.

CDR3 sequence reads: CASSQGLDEAFF. DNA for the CDR3: TGTGCCAGCTCACAGGGACTTGATGAAGCTTTCTTT. This chain links TRBV18 with TRBJ1-1; weak D call: TRBD1 (5 bases). Germline V gives CDR1 KGHSH, CDR2 LQKENI. This CDR3 spans 12 amino acids. The ends were cut back, 4 bases at V and 7 bases at J, with 10 bases in the middle.

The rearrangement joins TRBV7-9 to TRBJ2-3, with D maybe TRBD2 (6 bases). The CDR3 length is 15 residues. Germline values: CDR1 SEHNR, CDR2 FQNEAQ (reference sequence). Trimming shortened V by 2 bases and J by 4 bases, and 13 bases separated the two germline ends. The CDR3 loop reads CASSLLGGGADTQYF. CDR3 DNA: TGTGCCAGCAGCTTACTGGGAGGAGGTGCAGATACGCAGTATTTT.

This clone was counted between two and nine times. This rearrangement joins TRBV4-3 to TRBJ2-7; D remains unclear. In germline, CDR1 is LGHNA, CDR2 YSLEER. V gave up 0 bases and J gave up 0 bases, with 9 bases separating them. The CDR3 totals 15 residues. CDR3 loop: CASSQDGASSYEQYF. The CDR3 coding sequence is TGCGCCAGCAGCCAAGATGGTGCTAGCTCCTACGAGCAGTACTTC.

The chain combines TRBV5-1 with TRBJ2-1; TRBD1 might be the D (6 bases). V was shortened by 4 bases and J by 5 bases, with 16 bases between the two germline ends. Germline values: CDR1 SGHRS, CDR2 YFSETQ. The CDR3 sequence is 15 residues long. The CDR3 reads CASSLVAGANNEQFF. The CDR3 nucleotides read TGCGCCAGCAGCCTGGTGGCAGGGGCTAACAATGAGCAGTTCTTC.

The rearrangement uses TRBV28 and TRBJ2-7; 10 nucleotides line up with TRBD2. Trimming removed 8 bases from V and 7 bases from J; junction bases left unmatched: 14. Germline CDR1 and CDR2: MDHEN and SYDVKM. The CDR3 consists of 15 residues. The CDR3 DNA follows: TGTGCCAGCTCTGGTAGCGGGAGGCCCCAGGGGGAGCAGTACTTC. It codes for CASSGSGRPQGEQYF.

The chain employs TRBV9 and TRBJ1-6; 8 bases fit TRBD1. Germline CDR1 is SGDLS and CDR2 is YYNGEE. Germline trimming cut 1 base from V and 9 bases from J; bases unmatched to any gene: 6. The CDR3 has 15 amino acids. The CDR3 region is CASSVFGQGGSPLHF. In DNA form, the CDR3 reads TGTGCCAGCAGCGTATTCGGACAGGGAGGTTCACCCCTCCACTTT.

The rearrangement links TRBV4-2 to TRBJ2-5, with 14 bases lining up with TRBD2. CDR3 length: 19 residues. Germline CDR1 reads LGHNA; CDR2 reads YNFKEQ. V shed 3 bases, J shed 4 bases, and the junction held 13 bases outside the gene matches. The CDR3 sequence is CASSQAGLAGVLSGETQYF. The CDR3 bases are TGTGCCAGCAGCCAGGCGGGACTAGCGGGGGTCCTGTCGGGAGAGACCCAGTACTTC.

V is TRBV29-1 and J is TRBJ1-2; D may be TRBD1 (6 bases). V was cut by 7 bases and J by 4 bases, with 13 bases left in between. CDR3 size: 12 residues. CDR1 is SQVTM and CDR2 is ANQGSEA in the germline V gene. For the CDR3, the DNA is TGCAGCGCCGAGGACAGTTTCTATGGCTACACCTTC. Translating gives CSAEDSFYGYTF.

The CDR3 nucleotides are TGTGCCAGCAGTCCTCGGACAGGGGAGGTCTATGGCTACACCTTC. Its protein is CASSPRTGEVYGYTF. This chain joins TRBV27 and TRBJ1-2; 9 bases match TRBD1. J lost 4 bases, V lost 5 bases, and 8 bases had no gene match. Germline lookup yields CDR1 MNHEY and CDR2 SMNVEV (reference sequence). The CDR3 is 15 amino acids.

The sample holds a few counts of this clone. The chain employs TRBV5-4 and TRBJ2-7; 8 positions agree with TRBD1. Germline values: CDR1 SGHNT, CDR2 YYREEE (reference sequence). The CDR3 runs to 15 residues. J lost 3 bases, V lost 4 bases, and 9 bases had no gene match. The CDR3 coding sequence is TGTGCCAGCAGCGTCGGACAGGGACGAAACTACGAGCAGTACTTC. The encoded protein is CASSVGQGRNYEQYF.

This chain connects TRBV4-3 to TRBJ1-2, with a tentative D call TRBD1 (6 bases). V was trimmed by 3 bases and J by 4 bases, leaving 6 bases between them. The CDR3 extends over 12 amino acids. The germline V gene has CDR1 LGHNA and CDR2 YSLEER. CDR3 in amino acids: CASSQTGYGYTF. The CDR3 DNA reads TGCGCCAGCAGCCAGACAGGCTATGGCTACACCTTC.

For the CDR3, the DNA is TGTGCCAGCTCGTCGGACACAGGGTGGGACACCGGGGAGCTGTTTTTT. Residues: CASSSDTGWDTGELFF. The J gene is TRBJ2-2, the V gene TRBV18; maybe TRBD1 (6 bases). Looked up from germline, CDR1 is KGHSH and CDR2 is LQKENI. The V end lost 6 bases, the J end lost 3 bases, and 17 bases lay between the germline ends. This CDR3 has 16 residues.

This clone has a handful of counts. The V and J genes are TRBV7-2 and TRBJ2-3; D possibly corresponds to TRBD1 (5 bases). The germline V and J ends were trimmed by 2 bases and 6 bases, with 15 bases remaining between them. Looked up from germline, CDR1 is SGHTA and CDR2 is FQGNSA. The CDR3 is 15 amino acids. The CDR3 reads CASSLLGPGWDTQYF. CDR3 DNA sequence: TGTGCCAGCAGCTTATTGGGGCCTGGGTGGGATACGCAGTATTTT.

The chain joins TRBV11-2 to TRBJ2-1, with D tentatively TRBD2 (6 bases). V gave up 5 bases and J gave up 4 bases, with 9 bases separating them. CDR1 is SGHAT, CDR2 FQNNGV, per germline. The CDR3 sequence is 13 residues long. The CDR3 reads CASSGGFYNEQFF. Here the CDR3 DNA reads TGTGCCAGCAGCGGAGGGTTTTACAATGAGCAGTTCTTC.

CDR3 coding DNA: TGTGCCAGCCGGGGGACAGGAGGAGAACCCCAGCATTTT. It codes for CASRGTGGEPQHF. The rearrangement joins TRBV6-5 to TRBJ1-5, with TRBD1 identical over 8 bases. V trimming: 8 bases; J trimming: 10 bases; junction bases outside the gene matches: 10. The CDR3 loop spans 13 amino acids. Per germline, CDR1 MNHEY and CDR2 SVGAGI.

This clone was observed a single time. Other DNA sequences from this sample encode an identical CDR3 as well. The CDR3 nucleotides read TGCGCCAGCAGCTTAAGGACAGGGAACACCGGGGAGCTGTTTTTT. Translating gives CASSLRTGNTGELFF. The V and J genes are TRBV5-1 and TRBJ2-2; 7 bases are a match to TRBD1. Looked up from germline, CDR1 is SGHRS and CDR2 is YFSETQ. The V and J ends lost 2 bases and 1 base, in that order; junction bases with no gene match: 2. The CDR3 spans 15 residues.

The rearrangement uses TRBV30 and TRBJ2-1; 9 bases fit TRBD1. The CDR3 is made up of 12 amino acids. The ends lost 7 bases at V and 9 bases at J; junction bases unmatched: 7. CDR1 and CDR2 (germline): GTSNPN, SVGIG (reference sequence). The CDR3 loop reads CASDRGGGEQFF. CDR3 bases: TGTGCCTCTGACAGGGGGGGAGGTGAGCAGTTCTTC. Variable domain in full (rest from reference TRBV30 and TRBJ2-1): SQTIHQWPATLVQPVGSPLSLECTVEGTSNPNLYWYRQAAGRGLQLLFYSVGIGQISSEVPQNLSASRPQDRQFILSSKKLLLSDSGFYLCASDRGGGEQFFGPGTRLTVL.

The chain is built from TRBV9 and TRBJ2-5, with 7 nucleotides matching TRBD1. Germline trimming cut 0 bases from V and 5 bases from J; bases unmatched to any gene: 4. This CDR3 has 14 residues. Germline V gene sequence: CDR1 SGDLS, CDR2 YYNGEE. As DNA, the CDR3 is TGTGCCAGCAGCGTAGCGGGACAGTATGAGACCCAGTACTTC. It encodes CASSVAGQYETQYF.